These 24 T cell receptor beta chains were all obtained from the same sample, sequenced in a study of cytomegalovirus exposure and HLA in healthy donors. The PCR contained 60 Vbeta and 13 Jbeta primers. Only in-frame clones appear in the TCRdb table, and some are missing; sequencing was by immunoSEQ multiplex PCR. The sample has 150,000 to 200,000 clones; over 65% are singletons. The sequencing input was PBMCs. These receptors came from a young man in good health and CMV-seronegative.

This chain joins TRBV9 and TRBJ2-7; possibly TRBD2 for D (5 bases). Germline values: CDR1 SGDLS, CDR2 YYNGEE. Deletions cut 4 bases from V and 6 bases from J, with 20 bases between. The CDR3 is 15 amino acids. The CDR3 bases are TGTGCCAGCAGCCCGACCGGTGCGGCTCGGGGCGAGCAGTACTTC. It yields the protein CASSPTGAARGEQYF.

DNA of the CDR3: TGTGCCAGCAGTGCCTCACCTAGCGGGGCTCGGAACGAGCAGTACTTC. It translates to CASSASPSGARNEQYF. The chain combines TRBV27 with TRBJ2-5; 9 nucleotides agree with TRBD2. The end of the DNA aligns better with TRBJ2-7, so the J call may be wrong. The germline V gene has CDR1 MNHEY and CDR2 SMNVEV (reference sequence). CDR3 size: 16 residues.

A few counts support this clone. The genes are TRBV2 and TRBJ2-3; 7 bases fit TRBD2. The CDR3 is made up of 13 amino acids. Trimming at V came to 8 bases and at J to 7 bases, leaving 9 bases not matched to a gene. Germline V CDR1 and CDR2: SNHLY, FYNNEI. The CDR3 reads CASVGLAEYTQYF. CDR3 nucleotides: TGTGCCAGCGTGGGCCTAGCGGAATATACGCAGTATTTT.

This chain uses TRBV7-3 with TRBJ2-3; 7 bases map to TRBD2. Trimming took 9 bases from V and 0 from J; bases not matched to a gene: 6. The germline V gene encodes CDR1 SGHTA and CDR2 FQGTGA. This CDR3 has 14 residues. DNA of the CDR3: TGTGCCAGGGAGACTAGCACTAGCACAGATACGCAGTATTTT. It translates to CARETSTSTDTQYF.

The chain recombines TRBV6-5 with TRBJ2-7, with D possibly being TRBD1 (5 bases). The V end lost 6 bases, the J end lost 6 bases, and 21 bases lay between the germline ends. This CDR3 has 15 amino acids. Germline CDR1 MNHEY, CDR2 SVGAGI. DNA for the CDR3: TGTGCCAGCAGCCTTACGGCCACGGTTCAGGGCGAGCAGTACTTC. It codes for CASSLTATVQGEQYF.

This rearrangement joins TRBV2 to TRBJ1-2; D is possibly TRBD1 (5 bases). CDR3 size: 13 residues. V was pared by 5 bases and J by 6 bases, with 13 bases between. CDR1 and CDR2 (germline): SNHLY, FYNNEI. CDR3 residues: CASSIQGGDGYTF. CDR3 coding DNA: TGTGCCAGCAGTATCCAGGGTGGAGATGGCTACACCTTC.

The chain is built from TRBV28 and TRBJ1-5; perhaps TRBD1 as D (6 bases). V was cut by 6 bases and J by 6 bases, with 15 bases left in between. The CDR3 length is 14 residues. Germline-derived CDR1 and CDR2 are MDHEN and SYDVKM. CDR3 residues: CASSKPLGGQPQHF. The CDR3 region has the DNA TGTGCCAGCAGCAAACCCCTAGGGGGTCAGCCCCAGCATTTT.

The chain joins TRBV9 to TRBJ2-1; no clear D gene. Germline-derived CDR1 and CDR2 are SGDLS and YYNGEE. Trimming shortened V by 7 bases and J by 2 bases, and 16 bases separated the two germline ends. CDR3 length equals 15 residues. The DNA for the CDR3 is TGTGCCAGCTCCCGTAGAAGGAGTCCCTACAATGAGCAGTTCTTC. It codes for CASSRRRSPYNEQFF.

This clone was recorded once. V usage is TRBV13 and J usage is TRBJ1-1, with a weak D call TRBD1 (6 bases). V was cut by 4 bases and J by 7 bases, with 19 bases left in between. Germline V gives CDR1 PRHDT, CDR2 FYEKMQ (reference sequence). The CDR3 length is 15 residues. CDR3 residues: CASSSTFRQQGEAFF. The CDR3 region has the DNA TGTGCCAGCAGCTCGACCTTTAGACAACAGGGTGAAGCTTTCTTT.

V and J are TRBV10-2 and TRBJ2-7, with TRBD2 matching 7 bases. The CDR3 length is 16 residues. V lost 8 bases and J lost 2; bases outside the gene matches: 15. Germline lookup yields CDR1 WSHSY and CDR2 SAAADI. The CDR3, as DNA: TGCGCCAGCTCTCCGGGACTATCCCACGGCACCTACGAGCAGTACTTC. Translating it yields CASSPGLSHGTYEQYF.

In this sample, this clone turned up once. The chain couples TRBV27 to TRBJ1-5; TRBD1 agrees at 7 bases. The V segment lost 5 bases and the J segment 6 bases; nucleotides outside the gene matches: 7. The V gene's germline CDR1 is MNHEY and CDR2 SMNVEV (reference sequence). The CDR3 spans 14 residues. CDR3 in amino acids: CASSHRGLGQPQHF. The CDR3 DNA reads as TGTGCCAGCAGTCACAGGGGATTAGGTCAGCCCCAGCATTTT.

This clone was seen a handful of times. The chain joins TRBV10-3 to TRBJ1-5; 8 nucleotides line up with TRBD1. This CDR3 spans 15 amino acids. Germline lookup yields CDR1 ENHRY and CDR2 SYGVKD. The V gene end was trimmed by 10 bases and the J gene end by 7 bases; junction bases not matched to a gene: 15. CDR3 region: CANPQVRQGMQPQHF. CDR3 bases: TGTGCCAACCCGCAGGTGAGACAGGGGATGCAGCCCCAGCATTTT.

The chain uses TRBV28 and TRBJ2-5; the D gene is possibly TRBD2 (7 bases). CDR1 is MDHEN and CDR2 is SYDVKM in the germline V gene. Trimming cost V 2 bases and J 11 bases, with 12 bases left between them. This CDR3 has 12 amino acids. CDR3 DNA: TGTGCCAGCAGTTTACGGGGGGCTCCTCAGTACTTC. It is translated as CASSLRGAPQYF.

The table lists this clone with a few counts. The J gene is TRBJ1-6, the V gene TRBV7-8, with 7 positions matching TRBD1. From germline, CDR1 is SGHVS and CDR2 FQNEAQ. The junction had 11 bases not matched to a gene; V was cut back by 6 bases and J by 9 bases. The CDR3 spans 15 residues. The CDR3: CASSNLGQVPSPLHF. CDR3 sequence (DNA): TGTGCCAGCAGTAACCTCGGACAGGTCCCTTCACCCCTCCACTTT.

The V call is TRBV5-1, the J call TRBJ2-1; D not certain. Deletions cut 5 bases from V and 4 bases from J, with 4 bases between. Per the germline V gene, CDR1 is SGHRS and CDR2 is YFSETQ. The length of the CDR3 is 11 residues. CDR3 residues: CASRRYNEQFF. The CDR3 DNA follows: TGCGCCAGCAGGCGGTACAATGAGCAGTTCTTC.

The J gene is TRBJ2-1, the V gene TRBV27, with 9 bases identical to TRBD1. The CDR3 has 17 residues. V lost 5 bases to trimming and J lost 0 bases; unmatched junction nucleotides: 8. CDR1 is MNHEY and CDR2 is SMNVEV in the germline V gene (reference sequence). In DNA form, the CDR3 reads TGTGCCAGCAGTCACTCGACAGGGGGAGGCTCCTACAATGAGCAGTTCTTC. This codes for CASSHSTGGGSYNEQFF.

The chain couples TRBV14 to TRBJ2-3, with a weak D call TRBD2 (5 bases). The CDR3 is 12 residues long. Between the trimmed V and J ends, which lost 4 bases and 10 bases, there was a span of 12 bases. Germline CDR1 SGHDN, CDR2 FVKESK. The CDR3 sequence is CASSPGVFSQYF. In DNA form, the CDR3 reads TGTGCCAGCAGCCCCGGGGTATTCTCGCAGTATTTT. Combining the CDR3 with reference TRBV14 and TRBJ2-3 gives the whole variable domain EAGVTQFPSHSVIEKGQTVTLRCDPISGHDNLYWYRRVMGKEIKFLLHFVKESKQDESGMPNNRFLAERTGGTYSTLKVQPAELEDSGVYFCASSPGVFSQYFGPGTRLTVL.

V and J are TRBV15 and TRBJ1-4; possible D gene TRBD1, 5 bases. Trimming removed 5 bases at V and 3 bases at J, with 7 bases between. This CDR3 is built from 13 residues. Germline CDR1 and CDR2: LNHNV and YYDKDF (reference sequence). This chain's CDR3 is CATSWGANEKLFF. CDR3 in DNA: TGTGCCACCAGCTGGGGGGCTAATGAAAAACTGTTTTTT.

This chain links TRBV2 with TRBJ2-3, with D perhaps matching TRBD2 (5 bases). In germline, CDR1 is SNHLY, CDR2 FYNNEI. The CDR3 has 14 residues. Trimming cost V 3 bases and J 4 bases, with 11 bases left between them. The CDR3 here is CASSDRRSSDTQYF. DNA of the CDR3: TGTGCCAGCAGTGACCGGAGGTCGTCAGATACGCAGTATTTT.

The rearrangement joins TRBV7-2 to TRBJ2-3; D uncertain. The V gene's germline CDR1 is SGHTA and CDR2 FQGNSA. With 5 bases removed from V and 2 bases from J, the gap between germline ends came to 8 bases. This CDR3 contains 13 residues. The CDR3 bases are TGTGCCAGCAGCCCTATTTTCACAGATACGCAGTATTTT. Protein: CASSPIFTDTQYF.

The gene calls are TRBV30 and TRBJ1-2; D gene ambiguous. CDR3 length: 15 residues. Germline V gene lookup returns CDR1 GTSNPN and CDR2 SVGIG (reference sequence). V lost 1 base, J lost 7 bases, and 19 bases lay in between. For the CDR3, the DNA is TGTGCCTGGAGTGGGGGAGACGGATTACGCCCTGGCTACACCTTC. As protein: CAWSGGDGLRPGYTF. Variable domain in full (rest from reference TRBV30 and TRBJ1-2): SQTIHQWPATLVQPVGSPLSLECTVEGTSNPNLYWYRQAAGRGLQLLFYSVGIGQISSEVPQNLSASRPQDRQFILSSKKLLLSDSGFYLCAWSGGDGLRPGYTFGSGTRLTVV.

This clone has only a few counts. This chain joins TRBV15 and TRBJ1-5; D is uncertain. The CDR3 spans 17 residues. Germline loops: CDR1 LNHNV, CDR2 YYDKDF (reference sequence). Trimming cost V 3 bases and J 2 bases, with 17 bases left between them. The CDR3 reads CATSSRTERGGNQPQHF. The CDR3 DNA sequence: TGTGCCACCAGCAGTAGGACTGAGCGCGGGGGCAATCAGCCCCAGCATTTT.

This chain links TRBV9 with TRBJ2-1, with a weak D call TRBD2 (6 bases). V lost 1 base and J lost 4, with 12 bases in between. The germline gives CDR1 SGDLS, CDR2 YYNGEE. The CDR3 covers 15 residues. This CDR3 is CASSVNGRFYNEQFF. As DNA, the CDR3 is TGTGCCAGCAGCGTAAACGGGAGATTTTACAATGAGCAGTTCTTC.

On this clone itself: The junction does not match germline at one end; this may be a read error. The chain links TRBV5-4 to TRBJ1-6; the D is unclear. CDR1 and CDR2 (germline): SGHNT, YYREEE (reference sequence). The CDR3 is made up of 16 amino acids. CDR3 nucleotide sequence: TGTGCCAGCACCTTGGGCGGGAGCTCCTATAATTCACCCCTCCACTTT. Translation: CASTLGGSSYNSPLHF.